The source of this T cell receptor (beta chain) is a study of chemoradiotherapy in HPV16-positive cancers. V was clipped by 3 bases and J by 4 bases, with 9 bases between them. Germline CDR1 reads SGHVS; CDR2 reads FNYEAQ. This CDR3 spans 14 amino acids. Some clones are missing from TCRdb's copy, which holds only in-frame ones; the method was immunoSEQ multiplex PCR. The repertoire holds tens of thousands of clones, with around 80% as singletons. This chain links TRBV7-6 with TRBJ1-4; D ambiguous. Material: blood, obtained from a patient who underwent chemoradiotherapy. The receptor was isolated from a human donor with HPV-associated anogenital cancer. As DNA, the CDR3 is TGTGCCAGCAGCTTTCAGAAGAGTAATGAAAAACTGTTTTTT. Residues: CASSFQKSNEKLFF.